One and the same sample provided the 4 T cell receptor beta chains below, sequenced in a study of OX40 agonist ivuxolimab in advanced cancers. Only in-frame clones appear in the TCRdb table, and some are missing; sequencing was by immunoSEQ multiplex PCR. This sample carries roughly 55,000 clones, about 80% of them seen once, and the ten largest clones take less than 4.5%. Source: CD4+ or CD8+ T cells sorted from blood, taken in a trial of the OX40 agonist ivuxolimab. These receptors came from an adult with an advanced solid tumor such as melanoma, head and neck, liver or kidney cancer.

This chain uses TRBV15 with TRBJ2-5, with 8 positions matching TRBD2. The V and J ends lost 0 bases and 4 bases, in that order; junction bases with no gene match: 4. This CDR3 has 15 amino acids. In germline, CDR1 is LNHNV, CDR2 YYDKDF (reference sequence). The CDR3 spells CATSRDRAGGETQYF. CDR3 nucleotides: TGTGCCACCAGCAGAGATCGCGCGGGAGGAGAGACCCAGTACTTC.

CDR3 DNA: TGTGCCAGTAGTACTACAGCGGGAGGGCCAGACGAGCAGTACTTC. Amino acids: CASSTTAGGPDEQYF. The chain has TRBV19 and TRBJ2-7; 10 bases map to TRBD2. V gave up 4 bases and J gave up 5 bases; unmatched junction bases: 8. Germline V gene sequence: CDR1 LNHDA, CDR2 SQIVND (reference sequence). This CDR3 has 15 amino acids.

The chain couples TRBV7-8 to TRBJ1-1, with 7 bases that match TRBD1. Germline loops: CDR1 SGHVS, CDR2 FQNEAQ. Unmatched junction bases numbered 7, after V lost 1 base and J lost 5 bases. The CDR3 contains 15 residues. The CDR3, as DNA: TGTGCCAGCAGCTTAGTGGGCCCACAGGGGACTGAAGCTTTCTTT. Protein product: CASSLVGPQGTEAFF.

The chain joins TRBV7-2 to TRBJ2-5; D may match TRBD1 or TRBD2 (5 bases each). This CDR3 has 13 amino acids. CDR1 is SGHTA, CDR2 FQGNSA, per germline. V dropped 7 bases and J dropped 3 bases, with 12 bases sitting between them. The CDR3 DNA reads TGTGCCAGCAACCCGGGGCCCAAAGAGACCCAGTACTTC. The encoded protein is CASNPGPKETQYF.